The 22 T cell receptor beta chains below all came from one sample that was sequenced in a study of blood T cell repertoires in COVID-19. Clones were sequenced by immunoSEQ multiplex PCR, and TCRdb holds only the in-frame ones, with some missing. Of over 200,000 clones listed, less than 85% are singletons. Sequenced input: PBMCs or T cells enriched from blood (not recorded which). The receptors stem from a man aged 60 to 69 who had recovered from COVID-19.

J is TRBJ1-4 and V is TRBV29-1, with 8 nucleotides matching TRBD1. The germline V gene encodes CDR1 SQVTM and CDR2 ANQGSEA. The CDR3 covers 14 residues. The trim removed 7 bases at V and 2 bases at J, leaving 6 bases unmatched. In DNA, the CDR3 is TGCAGCGCCGGACAGGGTGTTACTAATGAAAAACTGTTTTTT. Encoded protein: CSAGQGVTNEKLFF.

CDR3 bases: TGTGCCAGCAGACTAGACAGGGTGAGAGAGACCCAGTACTTC. This translates into CASRLDRVRETQYF. The chain carries TRBV5-6 and TRBJ2-5; 7 bases map to TRBD1. Germline V gene sequence: CDR1 SGHDT, CDR2 YYEEEE. The CDR3 loop spans 14 amino acids. V lost 5 bases to trimming and J lost 4 bases; unmatched junction nucleotides: 8.

V is TRBV6-5 and J is TRBJ1-3; D call uncertain. V was shortened by 5 bases and J by 4 bases, with 9 bases between the two germline ends. The germline CDR1 and CDR2 sequences are MNHEY and SVGAGI. CDR3 length: 13 residues. CDR3 loop: CASSRTGGNTIYF. CDR3 DNA sequence: TGTGCCAGCAGTAGGACGGGGGGAAACACCATATATTTT.

The gene calls are TRBV9 and TRBJ2-6; no clear D. The V gene's germline CDR1 is SGDLS and CDR2 YYNGEE. Trimming took 3 bases from V and 6 from J, leaving 10 bases between them. The CDR3 has 14 residues. The CDR3 sequence is CASSAGVEANVLTF. CDR3 sequence (DNA): TGTGCCAGCAGCGCAGGTGTAGAGGCCAACGTCCTGACTTTC.

V and J are TRBV3-1 (or the pseudogene TRBV3-2) and TRBJ1-6, with D unresolved. This CDR3 is 15 amino acids long. The germline V gene encodes CDR1 LGHDT and CDR2 YNNKEL (reference sequence). The ends were cut back, 3 bases at V and 0 bases at J, with 6 bases in the middle. DNA of the CDR3: TGTGCCAGCAGCCAGGAGAGCTCCTATAATTCACCCCTCCACTTT. It translates to CASSQESSYNSPLHF.

CDR3 DNA: TGTGCCGTGCCAGTGAGGGAGTTAGGGACGAACACCGGGGAGCTGTTTTTT. Its protein is CAVPVRELGTNTGELFF. This chain connects TRBV19 to TRBJ2-2; weak D call: TRBD2 (5 bases). The V and J ends lost 11 bases and 0 bases respectively, with 22 bases between them. CDR3 length equals 17 residues. Germline-derived CDR1 and CDR2 are LNHDA and SQIVND (reference sequence). The variable domain in full, with the rest retrieved from reference TRBV19 and TRBJ2-2, is DGGITQSPKYLFRKEGQNVTLSCEQNLNHDAMYWYRQDPGQGLRLIYYSQIVNDFQKGDIAEGYSVSREKKESFPLTVTSAQKNPTAFYLCAVPVRELGTNTGELFFGEGSRLTVL.

The J gene is TRBJ2-1, the V gene TRBV20-1; D is possibly TRBD2 (6 bases). The CDR3 runs to 12 residues. CDR1 and CDR2 (germline): DFQATT, SNEGSKA (reference sequence). V shed 3 bases and J shed 12 bases, with 15 bases lying between them. The CDR3 DNA sequence: TGCAGTGCTAGTATCGTGCGGGGAGTGCAGTTCTTC. Translation: CSASIVRGVQFF.

The chain couples TRBV5-1 to TRBJ1-1; 10 bases are shared with TRBD1. The V segment lost 0 bases and the J segment 7 bases; nucleotides outside the gene matches: 3. The CDR3 is 14 amino acids. Germline CDR1 SGHRS, CDR2 YFSETQ. The CDR3 coding sequence is TGCGCCAGCAGCTTGGGACAGGGGGCTGGTGAAGCTTTCTTT. It translates to CASSLGQGAGEAFF.

This clone has a handful of counts. The V gene is TRBV6-5, the J gene TRBJ2-3; 7 bases align to TRBD1. Germline loops: CDR1 MNHEY, CDR2 SVGAGI. The ends lost 6 bases at V and 2 bases at J; junction bases unmatched: 8. The CDR3 is made up of 15 amino acids. The DNA of the CDR3 is TGTGCCAGCAGGGGGACAGTGGGTTTCACAGATACGCAGTATTTT. Encoded protein: CASRGTVGFTDTQYF.

J is TRBJ1-1 and V is TRBV5-1; 10 bases are shared with TRBD1. J was trimmed by 0 bases and V by 5 bases; bases with no gene match: 7. This CDR3 is 16 amino acids long. The germline V gene has CDR1 SGHRS and CDR2 YFSETQ. The CDR3 protein is CASSQGQGSMNTEAFF. The CDR3 nucleotides read TGCGCCAGCAGTCAGGGACAGGGGAGTATGAACACTGAAGCTTTCTTT.

J is TRBJ1-1 and V is TRBV4-3; 8 bases fit TRBD1. The J segment lost 7 bases and the V segment lost 2 bases, leaving 9 bases of the junction unmatched. This CDR3 contains 15 residues. Germline V gives CDR1 LGHNA, CDR2 YSLEER. The CDR3 is CASSQYPGQVDEAFF. DNA for the CDR3: TGCGCCAGCAGCCAATACCCGGGACAGGTTGATGAAGCTTTCTTT.

V gene TRBV19 combines with J gene TRBJ2-7, with 7 bases that match TRBD1. The CDR3 runs 14 residues. CDR1 is LNHDA and CDR2 is SQIVND in the germline V gene (reference sequence). With 5 bases clipped from V and 2 bases from J, the junction kept 6 bases outside the gene matches. As DNA, the CDR3 is TGTGCCAGTAGTTACTCCGGGACAGCCTACGAGCAGTACTTC. Its protein is CASSYSGTAYEQYF.

V gene TRBV19 combines with J gene TRBJ1-6; tentatively, D is TRBD1 (6 bases). In germline, CDR1 is LNHDA, CDR2 SQIVND (reference sequence). This CDR3 has 17 residues. Deletions cut 5 bases from V and 0 bases from J, with 14 bases between. CDR3 region: CASSGGGASSYNSPLHF. The CDR3 DNA follows: TGTGCCAGTAGTGGCGGGGGCGCGAGCTCCTATAATTCACCCCTCCACTTT.

This clone has only one observation. This sequence joins TRBV2 and TRBJ2-7, with D maybe TRBD2 (8 bases). Trimming removed 8 bases at V and 1 base at J, with 15 bases between. Germline CDR1 SNHLY, CDR2 FYNNEI. The CDR3 spans 14 residues. The CDR3 DNA is TGTGCCAGCGGCAGCGGGGGACAGTCCTACGAGCAGTACTTC. Translated, it gives CASGSGGQSYEQYF.

For the CDR3, the DNA is TGTGCCAGCAGCCCCGACCGGGACAGGGGGCTCGGCTACACCTTC. This gives the protein CASSPDRDRGLGYTF. This chain uses TRBV6-5 with TRBJ1-2; the match to TRBD1 covers 12 bases. The J segment lost 8 bases and the V segment lost 6 bases, leaving 10 bases of the junction unmatched. The germline CDR1 and CDR2 sequences are MNHEY and SVGAGI. This CDR3 comprises 15 residues.

The chain couples TRBV2 to TRBJ2-3, with 9 bases lining up with TRBD2. Trimming cost V 7 bases and J 5 bases; bases outside gene matches: 7. Per the germline V gene, CDR1 is SNHLY and CDR2 is FYNNEI. CDR3 length equals 14 residues. CDR3 bases: TGTGCCAGCAAGGCGGGGGGGCGGGGAGATACGCAGTATTTT. Its translation: CASKAGGRGDTQYF. Together with reference TRBV2 and TRBJ2-3, the CDR3 gives the full variable domain: EPEVTQTPSHQVTQMGQEVILRCVPISNHLYFYWYRQILGQKVEFLVSFYNNEISEKSEIFDDQFSVERPDGSNFTLKIRSTKLEDSAMYFCASKAGGRGDTQYFGPGTRLTVL.

The chain recombines TRBV12-2 with TRBJ1-2. TRBV12-2 has pseudogene status. The CDR3 consists of 14 residues. The DNA of the CDR3 is TGTGCAAGTCGCTTAAACGGGTCTTGGAATGGCTACACCTTC. It specifies CASRLNGSWNGYTF.

The V call is TRBV6-5, the J call TRBJ1-2; possibly TRBD1 for D (6 bases). CDR3 length: 14 amino acids. Looked up from germline, CDR1 is MNHEY and CDR2 is SVGAGI. Trimming left V 6 bases short and J 5 bases short, with 16 bases between. The CDR3 DNA reads as TGTGCCAGCAGATCGACCGGGACATGGTATGGCTACACCTTC. Protein sequence: CASRSTGTWYGYTF.

This clone was detected a few times. The V call is TRBV5-1, the J call TRBJ1-2; 7 bases match TRBD1. V lost 0 bases and J lost 8; bases outside the gene matches: 10. The germline V gene encodes CDR1 SGHRS and CDR2 YFSETQ. The CDR3 sequence is 15 residues long. CDR3 sequence (DNA): TGCGCCAGCAGCTTGGCCCATTTGACAGGGCAGGGCTACACCTTC. Its translation is CASSLAHLTGQGYTF.

This clone was seen once. For the CDR3, the DNA is TGTGCCAGCGGGACAGGGAGCAATCAGCCCCAGCATTTT. This sequence encodes CASGTGSNQPQHF. The chain carries TRBV27 and TRBJ1-5; 9 positions agree with TRBD1. CDR1 is MNHEY, CDR2 SMNVEV, per germline (reference sequence). This CDR3 spans 13 amino acids. The J segment lost 1 base and the V segment lost 8 bases, leaving 0 bases of the junction unmatched.

This clone was detected only once. V usage is TRBV14 and J usage is TRBJ2-7; TRBD1 agrees at 7 bases. The V segment lost 1 base and the J segment 4 bases; nucleotides outside the gene matches: 4. CDR1 SGHDN and CDR2 FVKESK come from the germline V gene. The CDR3 is 14 amino acids. The CDR3 DNA reads TGTGCCAGCAGCCAAGCCACAGGGGATTACGAGCAGTACTTC. This gives the protein CASSQATGDYEQYF.

CDR3 sequence reads: CASSDRDRVGNTIYF. The CDR3 region has the DNA TGTGCCAGCAGCGACCGGGACAGGGTTGGAAACACCATATATTTT. This chain links TRBV11-3 with TRBJ1-3; 9 bases line up with TRBD1. In germline, CDR1 is SGHNT, CDR2 YENEEA. Losses at the gene ends were 5 bases for V and 3 bases for J; bases not matched to a gene: 5. This CDR3 has 15 amino acids.